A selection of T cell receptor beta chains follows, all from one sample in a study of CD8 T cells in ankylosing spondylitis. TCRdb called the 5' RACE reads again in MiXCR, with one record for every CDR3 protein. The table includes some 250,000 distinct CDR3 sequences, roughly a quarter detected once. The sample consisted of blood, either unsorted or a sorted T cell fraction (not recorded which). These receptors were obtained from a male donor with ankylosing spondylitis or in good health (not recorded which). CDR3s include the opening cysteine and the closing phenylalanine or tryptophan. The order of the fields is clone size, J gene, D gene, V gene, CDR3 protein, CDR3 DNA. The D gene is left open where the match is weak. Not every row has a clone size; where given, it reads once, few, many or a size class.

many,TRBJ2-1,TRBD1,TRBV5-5,CASSLAGQGANEQFF,TGTGCCAGCAGCTTGGCCGGCCAGGGGGCCAATGAGCAGTTCTTC
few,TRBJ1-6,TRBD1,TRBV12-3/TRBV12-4,CASSLDRGRDTLHF,TGTGCCAGCAGTTTAGACAGGGGGCGCGATACCCTCCACTTT
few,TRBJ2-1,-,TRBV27,CASSLSNPAHEQFF,TGTGCCAGCAGTTTATCGAACCCGGCCCATGAGCAGTTCTTC
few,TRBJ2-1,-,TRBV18,CASSPLGGSGNEQFF,TGTGCCAGCTCACCATTGGGGGGCTCCGGCAATGAGCAGTTCTTC
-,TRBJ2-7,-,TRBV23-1,CASTAYGRGWPYEQYF,TGCGCCAGCACTGCATATGGTCGAGGGTGGCCCTACGAGCAGTACTTC
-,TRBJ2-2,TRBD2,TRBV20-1,CSASGGKGGELFF,TGCAGTGCTAGCGGGGGGAAGGGCGGGGAGCTGTTTTTT
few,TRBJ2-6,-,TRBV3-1,CATQGGWANVLTF,TGTGCCACCCAGGGGGGCTGGGCCAACGTCCTGACTTTC
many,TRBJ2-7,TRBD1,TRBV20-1,CSATDRSYEQYF,TGCAGTGCTACGGACAGGAGCTACGAGCAGTACTTC
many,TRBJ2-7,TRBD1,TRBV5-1,CASSSGTGSEQYF,TGCGCCAGCAGCTCCGGGACAGGAAGCGAGCAGTACTTC
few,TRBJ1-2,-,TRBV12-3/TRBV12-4,CASSPGTGGYTF,TGTGCCAGCAGTCCGGGGACGGGTGGCTACACCTTC
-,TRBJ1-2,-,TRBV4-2,CASSPERAESYGYTF,TGTGCCAGCAGCCCAGAACGGGCCGAGAGCTATGGCTACACCTTC
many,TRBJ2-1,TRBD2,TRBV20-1,CSVRGASGGHYNEQFF,TGCAGTGTCAGAGGGGCTAGCGGGGGTCACTACAATGAGCAGTTCTTC
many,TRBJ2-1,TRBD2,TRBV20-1,CSALTGTSGDNEQFF,TGCAGTGCTCTAACCGGGACTAGCGGGGACAATGAGCAGTTCTTC
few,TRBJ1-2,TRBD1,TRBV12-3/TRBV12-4,CASSLLRDREGGYTF,TGTGCCAGCAGTTTATTACGGGACAGGGAAGGTGGCTACACCTTC
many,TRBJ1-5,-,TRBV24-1,CATSDTRGTTLQPQHF,TGTGCCACCAGTGACACCAGGGGTACCACCTTGCAGCCCCAGCATTTT
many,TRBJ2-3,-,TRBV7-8,CASSWKRADTQYF,TGTGCCAGCAGTTGGAAGCGGGCAGATACGCAGTATTTT
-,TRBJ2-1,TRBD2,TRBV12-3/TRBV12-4,CASSFLRRGGFLGSQTGDNEQFF,TGTGCCAGCAGTTTCTTGCGGCGGGGGGGCTTCTTGGGATCACAGACCGGAGACAATGAGCAGTTCTTC
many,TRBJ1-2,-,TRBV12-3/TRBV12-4,CASSLGQGYGYTF,TGTGCCAGCAGTTTAGGGCAGGGATATGGCTACACCTTC
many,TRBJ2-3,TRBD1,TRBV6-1,CASSPEGAGGNTQYF,TGTGCCAGCAGTCCTGAGGGGGCAGGGGGAAATACGCAGTATTTT
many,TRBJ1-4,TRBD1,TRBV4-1,CASSQEQGRANEKLFF,TGCGCCAGCAGCCAGGAACAGGGGAGGGCTAATGAAAAACTGTTTTTT
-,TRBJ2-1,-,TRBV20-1,CSAREEGLYYNEQFF,TGCAGTGCTAGAGAGGAGGGCCTCTACTACAATGAGCAGTTCTTC
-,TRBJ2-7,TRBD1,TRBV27,CASSFLYRGQGLEQYF,TGTGCCAGCAGTTTCCTGTACAGGGGTCAGGGGCTCGAGCAGTACTTC
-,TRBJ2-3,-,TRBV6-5,CASSLTRSTDTQYF,TGTGCCAGCAGCCTCACAAGGAGCACAGATACGCAGTATTTT
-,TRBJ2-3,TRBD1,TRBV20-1,CSAGETGSADTQYF,TGCAGTGCTGGAGAGACAGGGTCGGCAGATACGCAGTATTTT
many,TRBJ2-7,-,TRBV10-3,CAISDPNYEQYF,TGTGCCATCAGTGACCCTAACTACGAGCAGTACTTC
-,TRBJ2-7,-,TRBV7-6,CASSLASGGRTYEQYF,TGTGCCAGCAGCTTAGCGAGTGGGGGCCGTACCTACGAGCAGTACTTC
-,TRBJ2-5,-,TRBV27,CASRPGAPTENLGETQYF,TGTGCCAGCAGACCAGGGGCCCCGACAGAAAACCTCGGGGAGACCCAGTACTTC
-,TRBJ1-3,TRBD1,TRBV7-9,CASSSYRGTGNTIYF,TGTGCCAGCAGCTCGTACAGGGGAACTGGAAACACCATATATTTT
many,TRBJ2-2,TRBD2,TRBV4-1,CASSHYPGLADVRTGELFF,TGCGCCAGCAGCCATTACCCGGGACTAGCGGACGTAAGGACCGGGGAGCTGTTTTTT
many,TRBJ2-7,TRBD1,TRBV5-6,CASSLGTGTGLYEQYF,TGTGCCAGCAGCCTCGGGACCGGGACAGGGCTCTACGAGCAGTACTTC
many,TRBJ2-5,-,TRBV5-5,CASSLGGAGTETQYF,TGTGCCAGCAGCTTGGGGGGGGCCGGGACGGAGACCCAGTACTTC